The next 25 T cell receptor beta chains were all read from a single sample in a study of regulatory and conventional T cells in RAG deficiency (dated by TCRdb to between 2016 and 2019). The library was generated by the immunoSEQ multiplex PCR assay. The table was pulled from immuneACCESS by TCRdb, which kept in-frame rearrangements only. Such tables lose some clones; where checked, under half of the loss comes from unresolved V genes, and the rest has no known cause. The table for this sample lists fewer than 30,000 clones; 90% to 95% of them were counted only once. Approximately 0.18% of the sample rests with the top ten. Before genomic DNA extraction, conventional CD4+ T cells were isolated from blood as CD25-low CD127-high cells. These data were also reused for a study on regulatory T cells. Per that second paper: In the multiplex PCR, 52 forward TRBV primers and 13 reverse TRBJ primers were used, and assay-based and computational corrections were applied for amplification bias.

Sequencing was done on a sample of CD25- CD4+ T cells sorted from blood. The source of these receptors is a human donor in good health.

The chain joins TRBV5-4 to TRBJ1-6, with a tentative D call TRBD1 (5 bases). The CDR3 covers 16 residues. Trimming stripped 4 bases from V and 9 bases from J, with 20 bases between. Germline assignment: CDR1 SGHNT and CDR2 YYREEE (reference sequence). CDR3: CASSAPHRNGGSPLHF. DNA of the CDR3: TGTGCCAGCAGCGCCCCCCACAGGAACGGCGGTTCACCCCTCCACTTT. The variable domain in full, completed from reference TRBV5-4 and TRBJ1-6, reads ETGVTQSPTHLIKTRGQQVTLRCSSQSGHNTVSWYQQALGQGPQFIFQYYREEENGRGNFPPRFSGLQFPNYSSELNVNALELDDSALYLCASSAPHRNGGSPLHFGNGTRLTVT.

The chain combines TRBV5-1 with TRBJ2-5; tentative D call: TRBD1 (7 bases). Trimming removed 4 bases from V and 5 bases from J, with 18 bases in between. Germline V lookup: CDR1 SGHRS, CDR2 YFSETQ. The CDR3 length is 15 residues. This CDR3 is CASSVGGQTSETQYF. CDR3 DNA sequence: TGCGCCAGCAGCGTCGGGGGACAGACCTCGGAGACCCAGTACTTC.

The rearrangement joins TRBV5-6 to TRBJ2-1; TRBD2 agrees at 16 bases. J gave up 15 bases and V 2 bases, and 5 bases lay outside the gene matches. The CDR3 sequence is 14 residues long. The germline CDR1 and CDR2 sequences are SGHDT and YYEEEE. The CDR3 DNA reads TGTGCCAGCAGCTTAGCCGGGACTAGCGGGGGGGGGTTCTTC. Encoded protein: CASSLAGTSGGGFF.

The chain has TRBV15 and TRBJ1-2, with 10 bases matching TRBD1. The CDR3 contains 14 residues. Per the germline V gene, CDR1 is LNHNV and CDR2 is YYDKDF (reference sequence). Trimming took 5 bases from V and 5 from J; bases not matched to a gene: 5. Here the CDR3 reads CATSSGTGVYGYTF. CDR3 nucleotide sequence: TGTGCCACCAGCTCCGGGACAGGGGTATATGGCTACACCTTC.

The J gene is TRBJ2-2, the V gene TRBV11-2; 11 positions agree with TRBD1. This CDR3 has 16 residues. The V and J ends lost 1 base and 6 bases, in that order; junction bases with no gene match: 4. Germline V lookup: CDR1 SGHAT, CDR2 FQNNGV. CDR3 sequence (DNA): TGTGCCAGCAGCTTAGGGGACAGGGGGATGGCCGGGGAGCTGTTTTTT. It specifies CASSLGDRGMAGELFF. The whole variable domain, filled in from reference TRBV11-2 and TRBJ2-2, reads EAGVAQSPRYKIIEKRQSVAFWCNPISGHATLYWYQQILGQGPKLLIQFQNNGVVDDSQLPKDRFSAERLKGVDSTLKIQPAKLEDSAVYLCASSLGDRGMAGELFFGEGSRLTVL.

J is TRBJ1-4 and V is TRBV5-1, with a possible D match to TRBD1 (5 bases). Germline V gene data show CDR1 as SGHRS and CDR2 as YFSETQ. Trimming took 5 bases from V and 2 from J, leaving 13 bases between them. This CDR3 has 15 amino acids. For the CDR3, the DNA is TGCGCCAGCAGTTGGGGCTCTGGCACTAATGAAAAACTGTTTTTT. Translated: CASSWGSGTNEKLFF. The complete variable domain, with remaining parts taken from reference TRBV5-1 and TRBJ1-4, reads KAGVTQTPRYLIKTRGQQVTLSCSPISGHRSVSWYQQTPGQGLQFLFEYFSETQRNKGNFPGRFSGRQFSNSRSEMNVSTLELGDSALYLCASSWGSGTNEKLFFGSGTQLSVL.

The V gene is TRBV19, the J gene TRBJ2-1, with 7 bases fitting TRBD1. Germline assignment: CDR1 LNHDA and CDR2 SQIVND (reference sequence). The CDR3 covers 13 residues. The junction had 4 bases not matched to a gene; V was cut back by 5 bases and J by 6 bases. The CDR3 DNA sequence: TGTGCCAGTAGTTCCCGGACAGGCAATGAGCAGTTCTTC. It yields the protein CASSSRTGNEQFF.

The rearrangement joins TRBV6-1 to TRBJ1-5; a weak D match, TRBD1 (5 bases). The length of the CDR3 is 14 residues. Germline lookup yields CDR1 MNHNS and CDR2 SASEGT. Trimming removed 1 base from V and 4 bases from J, with 8 bases in between. The DNA of the CDR3 is TGTGCCAGCAGTGAAGGGGCAGGGAATCAGCCCCAGCATTTT. It codes for CASSEGAGNQPQHF.

The J gene is TRBJ1-2, the V gene TRBV18; 7 bases align to TRBD1. CDR1 is KGHSH and CDR2 is LQKENI in the germline V gene. The CDR3 length is 15 residues. The V gene end was trimmed by 0 bases and the J gene end by 3 bases; junction bases not matched to a gene: 4. CDR3 amino acids: CASSPPGQNHYGYTF. CDR3 DNA: TGTGCCAGCTCACCACCGGGACAGAACCACTATGGCTACACCTTC.

The rearrangement uses TRBV5-1 and TRBJ2-7; a weak D match, TRBD2 (5 bases). Germline V gene data show CDR1 as SGHRS and CDR2 as YFSETQ. The germline V and J ends were trimmed by 4 bases and 1 base, with 15 bases remaining between them. This CDR3 contains 15 residues. The CDR3 DNA reads TGCGCCAGCAGCCATGGACTGACAATGTCCTACGAGCAGTACTTC. Translating gives CASSHGLTMSYEQYF.

The V call is TRBV6-1, the J call TRBJ2-7; 8 nucleotides match TRBD1. This CDR3 is 15 amino acids long. The V gene's germline CDR1 is MNHNS and CDR2 SASEGT. CDR3 sequence reads: CAPGGGGQGAREQYF. CDR3 nucleotide sequence: TGTGCTCCCGGCGGCGGTGGGCAGGGGGCACGCGAGCAGTACTTC.

This clone has only one observation. The chain employs TRBV19 and TRBJ2-3; TRBD1 agrees at 11 bases. This CDR3 has 16 amino acids. From germline, CDR1 is LNHDA and CDR2 SQIVND (reference sequence). V shed 4 bases, J shed 4 bases, and the junction held 7 bases outside the gene matches. The CDR3 nucleotides are TGTGCCAGTAGTAGAGCCGGGACAGGGGGACCAGATACGCAGTATTTT. It translates to CASSRAGTGGPDTQYF.

In the case of this clone: Other DNA sequences in this specimen translate into the identical CDR3. The CDR3 spells CASSLHFNSPLHF. The CDR3 DNA sequence: TGTGCCAGCAGCTTGCACTTTAATTCACCCCTCCACTTT. The chain is built from TRBV5-8 and TRBJ1-6; D gene ambiguous. V lost 1 base and J 6 bases, leaving 5 bases between the germline ends. CDR3 length: 13 amino acids. Germline V gene sequence: CDR1 SGHTS, CDR2 YDEGEE.

The chain has TRBV27 and TRBJ1-2; D gene unclear. The CDR3 is 13 amino acids. Trimming shortened V by 4 bases and J by 2 bases, and 8 bases separated the two germline ends. The germline V gene has CDR1 MNHEY and CDR2 SMNVEV (reference sequence). The CDR3 region has the DNA TGTGCCAGCAGTTCTGCCCAGAACTATGGCTACACCTTC. Amino acids: CASSSAQNYGYTF.

The J gene is TRBJ2-7, the V gene TRBV28; the D gene is possibly TRBD1 (6 bases). Trimming left V 7 bases short and J 2 bases short, with 15 bases between. The germline V gene encodes CDR1 MDHEN and CDR2 SYDVKM. The CDR3 runs 14 residues. The CDR3 DNA follows: TGTGCCAGCATCCCACAGGGTAAGACCTACGAGCAGTACTTC. Translated, it gives CASIPQGKTYEQYF. Variable domain in full (rest from reference TRBV28 and TRBJ2-7): DVKVTQSSRYLVKRTGEKVFLECVQDMDHENMFWYRQDPGLGLRLIYFSYDVKMKEKGDIPEGYSVSREKKERFSLILESASTNQTSMYLCASIPQGKTYEQYFGPGTRLTVT.

The gene calls are TRBV28 and TRBJ1-6; 9 bases are a match to TRBD1. With V trimmed by 1 base and J by 10 bases, 5 bases remained unmatched. The CDR3 extends over 15 amino acids. From germline, CDR1 is MDHEN and CDR2 SYDVKM. The CDR3 DNA reads as TGTGCCAGCAGTTTATCCGGGACAGGGAGATCACCCCTCCACTTT. As protein: CASSLSGTGRSPLHF.

The chain carries TRBV19 and TRBJ1-5; 8 bases are a match to TRBD1. The germline V gene has CDR1 LNHDA and CDR2 SQIVND (reference sequence). The V segment lost 4 bases and the J segment 7 bases; nucleotides outside the gene matches: 12. This CDR3 contains 16 residues. CDR3: CASSRTGSPGGQPQHF. The DNA of the CDR3 is TGTGCCAGTAGTAGGACAGGGTCCCCCGGGGGACAGCCCCAGCATTTT.

Note on this clone: Different DNA sequences within this sample yield the same CDR3. V and J are TRBV5-4 and TRBJ1-6; TRBD1 is a possible D gene (5 bases). Per the germline V gene, CDR1 is SGHNT and CDR2 is YYREEE (reference sequence). This CDR3 has 17 amino acids. The V gene lost 1 base and the J gene lost 13 bases, with 24 bases spanning the gap. The CDR3 region is CASSLSPRGGVVSPLHF. Written as DNA, the CDR3 is TGTGCCAGCAGCTTGTCCCCCCGGGGGGGGGTGGTTTCCCCCCTCCACTTT.

This clone was counted a few times. This CDR3 reads CASSGVRETSNTIYF. In DNA form, the CDR3 reads TGTGCCAGCAGTGGAGTTAGGGAGACTTCGAACACCATATATTTT. The gene calls are TRBV6-1 and TRBJ1-3; D is undetermined. The CDR3 is made up of 15 amino acids. CDR1 is MNHNS, CDR2 SASEGT, per germline. Trimming took 4 bases from V and 7 from J, leaving 17 bases between them.

The chain is built from TRBV27 and TRBJ2-5; the D gene is possibly TRBD2 (5 bases). The end of the DNA is better explained by TRBJ2-7, so the J call may be wrong. Per the germline V gene, CDR1 is MNHEY and CDR2 is SMNVEV (reference sequence). This CDR3 is 13 amino acids long. CDR3 nucleotide sequence: TGTGCCAGCAGTTTATCGGGGAGTTACGAGCAGTACTTC. Its translation is CASSLSGSYEQYF.

V and J are TRBV5-5 and TRBJ2-7, with D possibly matching TRBD1 (5 bases). The V and J ends lost 0 bases and 3 bases respectively, with 10 bases between them. The length of the CDR3 is 14 residues. CDR1 and CDR2 from the germline V gene are SGHKS and YYEKEE (reference sequence). DNA for the CDR3: TGTGCCAGCAGCTTGGATGCCAGGGACTACGAGCAGTACTTC. Residues: CASSLDARDYEQYF.

This clone appeared a single time. The V and J genes are TRBV19 and TRBJ1-1, with D maybe TRBD1 (6 bases). This CDR3 contains 15 residues. With 1 base removed from V and 3 bases from J, the gap between germline ends came to 12 bases. From germline, CDR1 is LNHDA and CDR2 SQIVND (reference sequence). CDR3 amino acids: CASSIVGQGHTEAFF. Written as DNA, the CDR3 is TGTGCCAGTAGTATAGTAGGGCAGGGGCACACTGAAGCTTTCTTT.

This clone was seen a handful of times. The chain links TRBV19 to TRBJ1-3, with D unclear. The CDR3 has 15 amino acids. V was cut by 6 bases and J by 4 bases, with 16 bases left in between. Germline CDR1 reads LNHDA; CDR2 reads SQIVND (reference sequence). In DNA, the CDR3 is TGTGCCAGTAGCCAACGGGAGGGCTCAGGAAACACCATATATTTT. This encodes CASSQREGSGNTIYF. The full variable domain, with the rest looked up from reference TRBV19 and TRBJ1-3, is DGGITQSPKYLFRKEGQNVTLSCEQNLNHDAMYWYRQDPGQGLRLIYYSQIVNDFQKGDIAEGYSVSREKKESFPLTVTSAQKNPTAFYLCASSQREGSGNTIYFGEGSWLTVV.

This chain connects TRBV27 to TRBJ2-2, with a weak D call TRBD1 (6 bases). This CDR3 has 14 residues. Trimming took off 3 bases at V and 5 bases at J, with 10 bases between the two ends. CDR1 is MNHEY, CDR2 SMNVEV, per germline (reference sequence). The CDR3 protein is CASSLNRETGELFF. In nucleotides, the CDR3 is TGTGCCAGCAGTTTGAACAGGGAGACCGGGGAGCTGTTTTTT.

This clone has more than one count but fewer than ten. The rearrangement links TRBV21-1 to TRBJ1-4; the DNA was not compared with TRBD1, the D call given in the table. TRBV21-1 is a pseudogene segment. This CDR3 region has 17 residues. The CDR3 DNA follows: TGTGCCAGCAGCAAATTGGGCCCAGCCAAGGGGTTTGGAAAACTGTTTTTT. It yields the protein CASSKLGPAKGFGKLFF.